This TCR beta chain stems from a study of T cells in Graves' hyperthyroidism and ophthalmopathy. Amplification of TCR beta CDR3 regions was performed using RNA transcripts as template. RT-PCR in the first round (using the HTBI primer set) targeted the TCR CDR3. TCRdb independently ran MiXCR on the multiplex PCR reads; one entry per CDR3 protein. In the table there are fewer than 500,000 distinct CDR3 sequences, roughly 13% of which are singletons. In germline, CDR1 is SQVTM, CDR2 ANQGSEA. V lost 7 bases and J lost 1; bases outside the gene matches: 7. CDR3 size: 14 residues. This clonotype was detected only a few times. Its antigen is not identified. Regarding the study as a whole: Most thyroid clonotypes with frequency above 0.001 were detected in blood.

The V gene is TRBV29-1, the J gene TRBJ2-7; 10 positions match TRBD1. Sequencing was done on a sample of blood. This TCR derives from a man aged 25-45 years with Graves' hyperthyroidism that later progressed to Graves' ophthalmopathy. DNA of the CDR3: TGCAGCGCGTTGGGGGGACAGGGGTCCTACGAGCAGTACTTC. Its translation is CSALGGQGSYEQYF.